The 32 T cell receptor beta chains below were found in one sample sequenced in a study of blood T cell repertoires in COVID-19. Sequencing used immunoSEQ multiplex PCR; TCRdb keeps in-frame clones, though not all of them. This table has about 60,000 clones, 75% to 85% appearing once. The sequencing sample was made of peripheral blood. The receptors derive from a human donor in a cohort sampled during active COVID-19.

The rearrangement links TRBV12-3 or TRBV12-4 to TRBJ2-5; TRBD2 might be the D (5 bases). This CDR3 has 13 amino acids. Trimming stripped 3 bases from V and 5 bases from J, with 10 bases between. The DNA of the CDR3 is TGTGCCAGCAGTTTTGATAGCGCTGAGACCCAGTACTTC. Translating gives CASSFDSAETQYF.

This clone occurred once. This chain uses TRBV7-6 with TRBJ2-3, with 7 bases aligning to TRBD2. Germline CDR1 SGHVS, CDR2 FNYEAQ. The ends lost 0 bases at V and 3 bases at J; junction bases unmatched: 6. The CDR3 has 16 amino acids. CDR3 amino acids: CASSLAIGGGTDTQYF. CDR3 bases: TGTGCCAGCAGCTTAGCTATCGGGGGAGGGACAGATACGCAGTATTTT.

This clone showed up just once. V is TRBV5-5 and J is TRBJ2-1; no reliable D call. This CDR3 has 15 amino acids. Germline loops: CDR1 SGHKS, CDR2 YYEKEE (reference sequence). Trimming left V 4 bases short and J 0 bases short, with 11 bases between. CDR3 DNA: TGTGCCAGCAGCCCCCTGGTGGCCTCCTACAATGAGCAGTTCTTC. This translates into CASSPLVASYNEQFF.

This clone was seen more than once but under ten times. The chain employs TRBV7-2 and TRBJ1-2; D gene ambiguous. CDR3 length equals 14 residues. V was pared by 4 bases and J by 8 bases, with 17 bases between. Germline V gene data show CDR1 as SGHTA and CDR2 as FQGNSA. CDR3 in DNA: TGTGCCAGCAGCTCCTACGGACTGGGTTTGGGCTACACCTTC. Translated, it gives CASSSYGLGLGYTF.

This chain connects TRBV4-1 to TRBJ2-7; 12 positions match TRBD1. J gave up 2 bases and V 4 bases, and 3 bases lay outside the gene matches. The CDR3 has 15 residues. CDR1 and CDR2 (germline): MGHRA, YSYEKL. This CDR3 is CASSLGQGAAYEQYF. DNA for the CDR3: TGCGCCAGCAGCCTGGGACAGGGGGCCGCCTACGAGCAGTACTTC.

The chain uses TRBV28 and TRBJ1-1; D remains ambiguous. The CDR3 extends over 14 amino acids. V was shortened by 6 bases and J by 5 bases, with 16 bases between the two germline ends. CDR1 and CDR2 from the germline V gene are MDHEN and SYDVKM. The CDR3 is CASRLVIRGTEAFF. The CDR3 nucleotides read TGTGCCAGCAGACTAGTTATCCGGGGAACTGAAGCTTTCTTT.

This clone was counted a few times. The chain joins TRBV14 to TRBJ2-7; the match to TRBD2 covers 7 bases. V shed 4 bases, J shed 6 bases, and the junction held 6 bases outside the gene matches. This CDR3 comprises 13 residues. Germline loops: CDR1 SGHDN, CDR2 FVKESK. In DNA, the CDR3 is TGTGCCAGCAGCCCCCTGGTAGCGGGCGAGCAGTACTTC. It yields the protein CASSPLVAGEQYF.

The sample holds one count of this clone. The V call is TRBV5-4, the J call TRBJ2-5, with a possible D match to TRBD2 (5 bases). There are 14 residues in the CDR3. V was shortened by 1 base and J by 1 base, with 8 bases between the two germline ends. Germline assignment: CDR1 SGHNT and CDR2 YYREEE (reference sequence). CDR3: CASSLRLTQETQYF. The CDR3 bases are TGTGCCAGCAGCTTGCGACTAACCCAAGAGACCCAGTACTTC.

This sequence joins TRBV6-2 or TRBV6-3 and TRBJ2-2; 7 bases are shared with TRBD1. This CDR3 region has 16 residues. V was clipped by 5 bases and J by 6 bases; unmatched bases: 12. Per the germline V gene, CDR1 is MNHEY and CDR2 is SVGEGT. CDR3 nucleotide sequence: TGTGCCAGCAGTCCACCCCATGACAGGGCCCCCGGGGAGCTGTTTTTT. Translated, it gives CASSPPHDRAPGELFF.

The chain links TRBV5-4 to TRBJ2-3, with D perhaps TRBD1 (6 bases). From germline, CDR1 is SGHNT and CDR2 YYREEE (reference sequence). This CDR3 spans 15 amino acids. V was trimmed by 4 bases and J by 2 bases, leaving 14 bases between them. The CDR3 coding sequence is TGTGCCAGCAGCCCCACAGGGAAGTACACAGATACGCAGTATTTT. Protein product: CASSPTGKYTDTQYF.

This clone showed up just a few times. The J gene is TRBJ2-4, the V gene TRBV30; 10 bases map to TRBD2. The CDR3 has 16 amino acids. With 0 bases clipped from V and 7 bases from J, the junction kept 9 bases outside the gene matches. The germline V gene encodes CDR1 GTSNPN and CDR2 SVGIG (reference sequence). As DNA, the CDR3 is TGTGCCTGGAGTGTAAGGAGCGGGGGGGCATCTAACATTCAGTACTTC. As protein: CAWSVRSGGASNIQYF. Together with reference TRBV30 and TRBJ2-4, the CDR3 gives the full variable domain: SQTIHQWPATLVQPVGSPLSLECTVEGTSNPNLYWYRQAAGRGLQLLFYSVGIGQISSEVPQNLSASRPQDRQFILSSKKLLLSDSGFYLCAWSVRSGGASNIQYFGAGTRLSVL.

The rearrangement uses TRBV9 and TRBJ2-2; maybe TRBD2 (6 bases). Germline V CDR1 and CDR2: SGDLS, YYNGEE. The CDR3 has 16 residues. The V end lost 0 bases, the J end lost 0 bases, and 9 bases lay between the germline ends. CDR3 amino acids: CASSVEWGANTGELFF. The CDR3 nucleotides are TGTGCCAGCAGCGTAGAGTGGGGGGCGAACACCGGGGAGCTGTTTTTT.

CDR3 nucleotides: TGTGCCAGTAGTATGGTAGGGGGCCACGAGCAGTACTTC. It yields the protein CASSMVGGHEQYF. V gene TRBV19 combines with J gene TRBJ2-7, with 7 bases matching TRBD1. The CDR3 loop spans 13 amino acids. Germline-derived CDR1 and CDR2 are LNHDA and SQIVND (reference sequence). The J segment lost 5 bases and the V segment lost 3 bases, leaving 4 bases of the junction unmatched.

Only a few counts were recorded for this clone. The J gene is TRBJ1-2, the V gene TRBV4-3, with D perhaps TRBD1 (6 bases). CDR1 LGHNA and CDR2 YSLEER come from the germline V gene. The V end was cut by 1 base, the J end by 5 bases, with 8 bases between. The CDR3 extends over 13 amino acids. The CDR3 DNA follows: TGCGCCAGCAGCCAAGGGCAGGGGTATGGCTACACCTTC. Residues: CASSQGQGYGYTF.

This clone was counted only a few times. This rearrangement joins TRBV19 to TRBJ2-5; 7 bases are a match to TRBD2. Germline loops: CDR1 LNHDA, CDR2 SQIVND (reference sequence). Trimming at V came to 5 bases and at J to 5 bases, leaving 5 bases not matched to a gene. This CDR3 spans 13 amino acids. The CDR3 bases are TGTGCCAGTAGTCGGGGGGTAAGGGAGACCCAGTACTTC. Encoded protein: CASSRGVRETQYF. Full variable domain (outside the CDR3, taken from reference TRBV19 and TRBJ2-5): DGGITQSPKYLFRKEGQNVTLSCEQNLNHDAMYWYRQDPGQGLRLIYYSQIVNDFQKGDIAEGYSVSREKKESFPLTVTSAQKNPTAFYLCASSRGVRETQYFGPGTRLLVL.

The rearrangement joins TRBV5-5 to TRBJ1-5; no reliable D call. From germline, CDR1 is SGHKS and CDR2 YYEKEE (reference sequence). V lost 0 bases, J lost 1 base, and 8 bases lay in between. The CDR3 length is 15 residues. The CDR3 protein is CASSLGQESNQPQHF. The CDR3 nucleotides are TGTGCCAGCAGCTTGGGGCAGGAAAGCAATCAGCCCCAGCATTTT. The complete variable domain, with remaining parts taken from reference TRBV5-5 and TRBJ1-5, reads DAGVTQSPTHLIKTRGQQVTLRCSPISGHKSVSWYQQVLGQGPQFIFQYYEKEERGRGNFPDRFSARQFPNYSSELNVNALLLGDSALYLCASSLGQESNQPQHFGDGTRLSIL.

This chain links TRBV5-6 with TRBJ2-7; perhaps TRBD2 as D (6 bases). The CDR3 extends over 15 amino acids. V was shortened by 4 bases and J by 1 base, with 15 bases between the two germline ends. CDR1 and CDR2 (germline): SGHDT, YYEEEE. This CDR3 reads CASSQGPGESYEQYF. The DNA of the CDR3 is TGTGCCAGCAGCCAGGGCCCGGGGGAGTCCTACGAGCAGTACTTC.

This clone was counted only a few times. The V and J genes are TRBV30 and TRBJ2-3; D call uncertain. This CDR3 is 12 amino acids long. Germline CDR1 is GTSNPN and CDR2 is SVGIG (reference sequence). Trimming stripped 0 bases from V and 8 bases from J, with 9 bases between. The CDR3 region has the DNA TGTGCCTGGAGTGTATCCGCAGGTACGCAGTATTTT. Translating gives CAWSVSAGTQYF.

In this sample, this clone turned up once. The chain recombines TRBV19 with TRBJ2-1; 8 positions match TRBD2. The germline V gene encodes CDR1 LNHDA and CDR2 SQIVND (reference sequence). The J segment lost 2 bases and the V segment lost 6 bases, leaving 6 bases of the junction unmatched. The CDR3 is 15 amino acids. The CDR3 DNA reads as TGTGCCAGTAGCTCTAGCGGGCATACCTACAATGAGCAGTTCTTC. Its translation is CASSSSGHTYNEQFF.

The chain joins TRBV6-2 or TRBV6-3 to TRBJ1-1, with a tentative D call TRBD1 (5 bases). CDR3 length equals 15 residues. Germline V CDR1 and CDR2: MNHEY, SVGEGT. Trimming took 0 bases from V and 2 from J, leaving 10 bases between them. Here the CDR3 reads CASSYSRQINTEAFF. The CDR3 DNA follows: TGTGCCAGCAGTTACTCGAGACAGATAAACACTGAAGCTTTCTTT.

This clone was seen repeatedly, ten times or more. The chain uses TRBV28 and TRBJ2-5; D not certain. Trimming left V 4 bases short and J 4 bases short, with 7 bases between. CDR3 size: 12 residues. Germline-derived CDR1 and CDR2 are MDHEN and SYDVKM. CDR3 in amino acids: CASSSVPETQYF. In DNA form, the CDR3 reads TGTGCCAGCAGTTCCGTCCCAGAGACCCAGTACTTC.

This clone was observed a single time. The rearrangement uses TRBV7-2 and TRBJ1-6; TRBD1 matches at 11 bases. V shed 8 bases and J 7 bases; nucleotides not matched to a gene: 4. Germline V gene lookup returns CDR1 SGHTA and CDR2 FQGNSA. The CDR3 is 14 amino acids. The CDR3, as DNA: TGTGCCAGCCGCGGGACAGGGGGAAATTCACCCCTCCACTTT. Amino acids: CASRGTGGNSPLHF.

The chain carries TRBV2 and TRBJ2-7, with 15 bases aligning to TRBD2. J lost 3 bases, V lost 7 bases, and 7 bases had no gene match. This CDR3 region has 16 residues. Germline V gene lookup returns CDR1 SNHLY and CDR2 FYNNEI. CDR3 sequence: CASTRTSGRAGYEQYF. Here the CDR3 DNA reads TGTGCCAGCACCCGGACTAGCGGGAGGGCCGGCTACGAGCAGTACTTC.

This chain links TRBV5-1 with TRBJ2-2, with 13 positions matching TRBD2. This CDR3 region has 18 residues. The germline V gene encodes CDR1 SGHRS and CDR2 YFSETQ. Germline trimming cut 4 bases from V and 3 bases from J; bases unmatched to any gene: 9. The CDR3 protein is CASSPTSGRARDTGELFF. The CDR3 bases are TGCGCCAGCAGCCCCACTAGCGGGAGGGCCCGAGACACCGGGGAGCTGTTTTTT.

This clone has only a few counts. V gene TRBV5-4 combines with J gene TRBJ1-5, with a weak D call TRBD1 (5 bases). CDR1 and CDR2 from the germline V gene are SGHNT and YYREEE (reference sequence). CDR3 length: 15 residues. With 0 bases removed from V and 3 bases from J, the gap between germline ends came to 10 bases. This chain's CDR3 is CASSLAPGNNQPQHF. CDR3 in DNA: TGTGCCAGCAGCTTGGCCCCAGGGAACAATCAGCCCCAGCATTTT.

The chain recombines TRBV27 with TRBJ1-2, with TRBD1 matching over 11 bases. Germline V CDR1 and CDR2: MNHEY, SMNVEV (reference sequence). The V segment lost 0 bases and the J segment 4 bases; nucleotides outside the gene matches: 4. This CDR3 has 16 residues. CDR3 DNA: TGTGCCAGCAGTTTATCCCCGGGACAGGGGGTCTATGGCTACACCTTC. It is translated as CASSLSPGQGVYGYTF.

V gene TRBV20-1 combines with J gene TRBJ1-1; weak D call: TRBD1 (5 bases). The CDR3 loop spans 14 amino acids. In germline, CDR1 is DFQATT, CDR2 SNEGSKA (reference sequence). Trimming removed 3 bases at V and 4 bases at J, with 15 bases between. The CDR3 here is CSASWARGGTEAFF. CDR3 bases: TGCAGTGCTAGTTGGGCGCGGGGGGGCACTGAAGCTTTCTTT.

The V call is TRBV7-8, the J call TRBJ2-7, with no clear D. Trimming took off 0 bases at V and 2 bases at J, with 11 bases between the two ends. Germline V lookup: CDR1 SGHVS, CDR2 FQNEAQ. The CDR3 is made up of 15 amino acids. The CDR3 region is CASSLASGLPYEQYF. CDR3 DNA sequence: TGTGCCAGCAGCTTAGCCTCAGGTCTCCCCTACGAGCAGTACTTC.

The count of this clone is one. The chain links TRBV27 to TRBJ1-5, with 9 bases that match TRBD1. V was pared by 6 bases and J by 0 bases, with 6 bases of the junction left unmatched. The CDR3 is 16 amino acids. CDR1 MNHEY and CDR2 SMNVEV come from the germline V gene (reference sequence). For the CDR3, the DNA is TGTGCCAGCAGGGGGACAGGGTATCATAGCAATCAGCCCCAGCATTTT. Protein: CASRGTGYHSNQPQHF.

The sample holds many counts of this clone. The chain carries TRBV6-5 and TRBJ1-6; D may be TRBD1 (6 bases). The CDR3 extends over 16 amino acids. The ends were cut back, 4 bases at V and 4 bases at J, with 14 bases in the middle. Per the germline V gene, CDR1 is MNHEY and CDR2 is SVGAGI. The CDR3: CASSSRPGQYNSPLHF. CDR3 sequence (DNA): TGTGCCAGCAGTTCCCGACCGGGACAATATAATTCACCCCTCCACTTT.

The V call is TRBV4-1, the J call TRBJ1-4; a weak D match, TRBD1 (6 bases). This CDR3 contains 16 residues. In germline, CDR1 is MGHRA, CDR2 YSYEKL. The V end was cut by 7 bases, the J end by 6 bases, with 21 bases between. CDR3 protein: CASTPFWTARDEKLFF. The DNA of the CDR3 is TGCGCCAGCACCCCCTTTTGGACAGCGAGGGATGAAAAACTGTTTTTT.

The chain employs TRBV21-1 and TRBJ1-2; the table's TRBD1 call for D was not verified on the DNA. TRBV21-1 is a pseudogene locus. This CDR3 has 16 residues. CDR3 bases: TGTGCCAGCAGCAGGATCTTTTTGGACAGGGGGAACGGCTACACCTTC. Protein sequence: CASSRIFLDRGNGYTF.